The source of this T cell receptor beta chain is a study of blood T cell repertoires in COVID-19. Study at large: The United States, Italy and Spain supplied acute and convalescent COVID-19 samples. T cells, B-cell-depleted T cells, or PBMCs supplied cDNA or gDNA.

How the authors handled the data: Estimation of nucleated cell counts relied on the amplification of reference gene primers. Sequencing used immunoSEQ multiplex PCR; TCRdb keeps in-frame clones, though not all of them. D and trimming were read from the DNA, whereas the V and J calls and clone size are those reported in that table. Of roughly 190,000 clones listed, 75% to 85% are singletons. J was trimmed by 1 base and V by 0 bases; bases with no gene match: 8. The CDR3 runs 17 residues. The sequencing sample was made of peripheral blood. The chain recombines TRBV23-1 with TRBJ1-1, with 7 bases lining up with TRBD1. TRBV23-1 is reported as an ORF; its role is uncertain. The TCR was taken from a man aged 55 to 70 with acute or convalescent COVID-19. This chain's CDR3 is CASSQSVAGGGNTEAFF. The CDR3 nucleotides read TGCGCCAGCAGTCAATCGGTGGCAGGGGGAGGGAACACTGAAGCTTTCTTT.